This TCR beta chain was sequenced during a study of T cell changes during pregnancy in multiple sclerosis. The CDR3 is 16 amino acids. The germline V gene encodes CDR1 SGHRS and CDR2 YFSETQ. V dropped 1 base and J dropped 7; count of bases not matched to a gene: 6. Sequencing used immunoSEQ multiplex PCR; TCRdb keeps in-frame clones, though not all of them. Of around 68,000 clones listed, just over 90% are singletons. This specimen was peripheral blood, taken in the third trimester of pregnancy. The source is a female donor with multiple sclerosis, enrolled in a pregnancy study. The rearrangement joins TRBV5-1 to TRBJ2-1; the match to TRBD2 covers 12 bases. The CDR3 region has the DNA TGCGCCAGCAGCTTGTTGCTAGCGGGGGGGGTTAATGAGCAGTTCTTC. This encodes CASSLLLAGGVNEQFF.